The next 20 T cell receptor beta chains were all read from a single sample in a study of T cell repertoires in cytomegalovirus infection. One entry per CDR3 protein, called by TCRdb with MiXCR from the reads. The table records about 450,000 distinct CDR3 sequences, around 32% of them present only once. Input material: PBMCs. The receptors here all came from a human donor in good health (CMV status not recorded). Some clones in this sample may be carry-over from other donors' samples.

This clonotype was recorded only once. Just one base apart from a much larger clone, this may be a read error. The rearrangement joins TRBV7-2 to TRBJ2-3; 14 nucleotides align to TRBD2. The J segment lost 4 bases and the V segment lost 5 bases, leaving 17 bases of the junction unmatched. This CDR3 spans 20 amino acids. Germline V gene sequence: CDR1 SGHTA, CDR2 FQGNSA. CDR3 sequence: CASSPRTSGGRVFLPDTQYF. The CDR3 DNA sequence: TGTGCCAGCAGCCCACGGACTAGCGGGGGGCGTGTTTTTTTACCAGATACGCAGTATTTT.

This clonotype was recorded a few times. CDR3 sequence: CASSLFQGSSYNEQFF. CDR3 nucleotide sequence: TGTGCCAGCAGCTTATTCCAGGGGAGCTCCTACAATGAGCAGTTCTTC. The J gene is TRBJ2-1, the V gene TRBV11-1; perhaps TRBD1 as D (6 bases). The CDR3 extends over 16 amino acids. With 2 bases removed from V and 0 bases from J, the gap between germline ends came to 11 bases. The germline CDR1 and CDR2 sequences are SGHAT and FQDESV (reference sequence).

The sample holds a few counts of this clonotype. The rearrangement links TRBV28 to TRBJ2-7, with 13 bases fitting TRBD2. The CDR3 sequence is 18 residues long. V shed 3 bases and J 0 bases; nucleotides not matched to a gene: 8. CDR1 and CDR2 from the germline V gene are MDHEN and SYDVKM. The CDR3 loop reads CASSFLFGLAGDSYEQYF. The CDR3 coding sequence is TGTGCCAGCAGTTTTCTTTTCGGACTAGCGGGGGACTCCTACGAGCAGTACTTC.

A remark on this clonotype: A read error may produce the germline difference seen at one junction end. This chain connects TRBV28 to TRBJ2-5, with D maybe TRBD2 (6 bases). The length of the CDR3 is 12 residues. Germline lookup yields CDR1 MDHEN and CDR2 SYDVKM. CDR3 DNA: TGTGCAAGCAACGGAGGGGACGAGACCAAGTACTTC. It encodes CASNGGDETKYF.

The rearrangement links TRBV20-1 to TRBJ2-3; no clear D gene. CDR1 is DFQATT, CDR2 SNEGSKA, per germline (reference sequence). V lost 5 bases, J lost 2 bases, and 11 bases lay in between. The CDR3 is 13 amino acids. The CDR3 is CSAPRAPTDTQYF. The CDR3 DNA sequence: TGCAGTGCTCCTAGGGCCCCCACAGATACGCAGTATTTT.

At least ten counts were recorded for this clonotype. J is TRBJ1-2 and V is TRBV7-8, with D tentatively TRBD1 (5 bases). Per the germline V gene, CDR1 is SGHVS and CDR2 is FQNEAQ. V was cut by 2 bases and J by 5 bases, with 9 bases left in between. The CDR3 covers 13 residues. This chain's CDR3 is CASSLPGGYGYTF. The CDR3 nucleotides read TGTGCCAGCAGCTTACCGGGGGGTTATGGCTACACCTTC. Full variable domain (missing parts from reference TRBV7-8 and TRBJ1-2): GAGVSQSPRYKVAKRGQDVALRCDPISGHVSLFWYQQALGQGPEFLTYFQNEAQLDKSGLPSDRFFAERPEGSVSTLKIQRTQQEDSAVYLCASSLPGGYGYTFGSGTRLTVV.

This clonotype has just a few counts. The J gene is TRBJ1-2, the V gene TRBV6-5; D unclear. This CDR3 has 13 amino acids. V was trimmed by 2 bases and J by 6 bases, leaving 10 bases between them. Germline assignment: CDR1 MNHEY and CDR2 SVGAGI. The CDR3 loop is CASSYGQANGYTF. CDR3 bases: TGTGCCAGCAGTTACGGTCAAGCGAATGGCTACACCTTC.

This clonotype was seen a few times. This chain links TRBV11-2 with TRBJ2-2; tentative D call: TRBD2 (6 bases). Germline lookup yields CDR1 SGHAT and CDR2 FQNNGV. The CDR3 extends over 16 amino acids. The V gene lost 1 base and the J gene lost 7 bases, with 16 bases spanning the gap. This CDR3 is CASSLVTGVANGELFF. CDR3 in DNA: TGTGCCAGCAGCTTAGTGACGGGGGTGGCGAACGGGGAGCTGTTTTTT.

This clonotype was seen at least ten times. The chain recombines TRBV11-2 with TRBJ2-1, with TRBD1 matching 9 bases. The CDR3 loop spans 13 amino acids. The germline V gene has CDR1 SGHAT and CDR2 FQNNGV. Losses at the gene ends were 5 bases for V and 9 bases for J; bases not matched to a gene: 5. Written as DNA, the CDR3 is TGTGCCAGCAGCGGACAGGGGTTTTCTGAGCAGTTCTTC. It yields the protein CASSGQGFSEQFF.

This sequence joins TRBV4-1 and TRBJ2-2; 8 positions agree with TRBD2. CDR1 is MGHRA and CDR2 is YSYEKL in the germline V gene. The CDR3 spans 15 residues. V was clipped by 5 bases and J by 6 bases; unmatched bases: 8. CDR3 in DNA: TGCGCCAGCAGCTACGGGGGGGCGTTGTCCGGGGAGCTGTTTTTT. Its protein product is CASSYGGALSGELFF.

This clonotype has more than one count but fewer than ten. The rearrangement uses TRBV7-9 and TRBJ2-1, with D unclear. In germline, CDR1 is SEHNR, CDR2 FQNEAQ (reference sequence). This CDR3 spans 12 amino acids. Trimming stripped 5 bases from V and 8 bases from J, with 10 bases between. This CDR3 is CASSHASYEQFF. The CDR3 DNA reads as TGTGCCAGCAGCCACGCTTCTTATGAGCAGTTCTTC.

This clonotype was counted only a few times. The V call is TRBV24-1, the J call TRBJ2-1; D may be TRBD2 (7 bases). The CDR3 extends over 16 amino acids. CDR1 KGHDR and CDR2 SFDVKD come from the germline V gene. Between the trimmed V and J ends, which lost 3 bases and 4 bases, there was a span of 15 bases. CDR3 nucleotide sequence: TGTGCCACCAGTGATCAGTCGGGGGGCCCGTACAATGAGCAGTTCTTC. The encoded protein is CATSDQSGGPYNEQFF.

This chain joins TRBV2 and TRBJ2-1; 9 positions match TRBD1. After removal of 4 bases from V and 1 base from J, the junction contained 5 bases not matched to a gene. CDR1 and CDR2 (germline): SNHLY, FYNNEI. This CDR3 comprises 16 residues. This CDR3 is CASSALGQGSYNEQFF. In DNA, the CDR3 is TGTGCCAGCAGTGCCCTGGGACAGGGATCCTACAATGAGCAGTTCTTC.

The rearrangement joins TRBV4-1 to TRBJ2-3; D uncertain. The germline V gene encodes CDR1 MGHRA and CDR2 YSYEKL. The V gene lost 1 base and the J gene lost 6 bases, with 14 bases spanning the gap. This CDR3 is built from 15 residues. As DNA, the CDR3 is TGCGCCAGCAGCCAAGTCGAACTGGGTGGGGATACGCAGTATTTT. Translating gives CASSQVELGGDTQYF.

This clonotype appeared a few times. This chain connects TRBV7-2 to TRBJ1-1; no clear D. V shed 1 base and J shed 7 bases, with 7 bases lying between them. Germline V lookup: CDR1 SGHTA, CDR2 FQGNSA. The CDR3 sequence is 12 residues long. For the CDR3, the DNA is TGTGCCAGCAGCTTAGGGTTCAGTGAAGCTTTCTTT. Its protein product is CASSLGFSEAFF.

This clonotype was detected a few times. The chain carries TRBV19 and TRBJ2-7, with TRBD1 matching 7 bases. Germline loops: CDR1 LNHDA, CDR2 SQIVND (reference sequence). V lost 5 bases to trimming and J lost 4 bases; unmatched junction nucleotides: 11. There are 15 residues in the CDR3. CDR3 DNA: TGTGCCAGTAGTCCCTCGACAGGGTCTGGTTACGAGCAGTACTTC. The encoded protein is CASSPSTGSGYEQYF.

This clonotype was found a few times. The V and J genes are TRBV20-1 and TRBJ1-1, with 7 bases aligning to TRBD1. The germline gives CDR1 DFQATT, CDR2 SNEGSKA (reference sequence). The CDR3 is made up of 12 amino acids. Trimming cost V 8 bases and J 3 bases; bases outside gene matches: 6. DNA for the CDR3: TGCAGTTACCGGGACAGCTACACTGAAGCTTTCTTT. Translated, it gives CSYRDSYTEAFF.

In regard to this clonotype: A clone one base away is much larger, so this may be a read error. This chain joins TRBV7-6 and TRBJ1-3; no firm D call. The CDR3 has 15 amino acids. The V gene's germline CDR1 is SGHVS and CDR2 FNYEAQ. The CDR3 spells CDSSLKGRSGNTIYF. Here the CDR3 DNA reads TGTGACAGCAGCTTAAAAGGGCGCTCTGGAAACACCATATATTTT.

This rearrangement joins TRBV19 to TRBJ1-2, with TRBD1 matching 7 bases. The CDR3 runs to 14 residues. The ends lost 3 bases at V and 0 bases at J; junction bases unmatched: 1. Looked up from germline, CDR1 is LNHDA and CDR2 is SQIVND (reference sequence). The DNA of the CDR3 is TGTGCCAGTAGTATCGGGACAGCTAACTATGGCTACACCTTC. It specifies CASSIGTANYGYTF.

This clonotype was observed a handful of times. V gene TRBV27 combines with J gene TRBJ1-1, with unresolved D. Germline V gives CDR1 MNHEY, CDR2 SMNVEV (reference sequence). V was clipped by 0 bases and J by 5 bases, with 19 bases between them. The CDR3 contains 17 residues. The CDR3, as DNA: TGTGCCAGCAGTTTATCCCCCGGAGGGCTTGGCAAGACTGAAGCTTTCTTT. Protein product: CASSLSPGGLGKTEAFF.